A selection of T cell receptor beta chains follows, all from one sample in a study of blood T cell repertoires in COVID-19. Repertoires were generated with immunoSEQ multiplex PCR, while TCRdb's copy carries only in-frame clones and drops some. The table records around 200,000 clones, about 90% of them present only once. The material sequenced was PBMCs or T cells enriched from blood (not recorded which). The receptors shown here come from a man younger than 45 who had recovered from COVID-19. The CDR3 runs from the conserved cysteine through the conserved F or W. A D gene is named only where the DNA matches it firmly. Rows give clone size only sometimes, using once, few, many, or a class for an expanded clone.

TGTGCCAGCAGCTTAGGGACTCTGACAGGGGTGAACACCGGGGAGCTGTTTTTT | CASSLGTLTGVNTGELFF | TRBV7-9 | 18 | TRBD1 | - | TRBJ2-2
TGTGCCATCAGTGAGTCGTTGGGGGCTGGCAATCAGCCCCAGCATTTT | CAISESLGAGNQPQHF | TRBV10-3 | 16 | - | - | TRBJ1-5
TGTGCCACACGCCGGGACACAAGAGCCAAAAACATTCAGTACTTC | CATRRDTRAKNIQYF | TRBV24-1 | 15 | - | - | TRBJ2-4
TGTGCCAGCAGTTATAGACAGGACTATGGCTACACCTTC | CASSYRQDYGYTF | TRBV6-2/TRBV6-3 | 13 | - | - | TRBJ1-2
TGTGCCAGTAGTATAGATAACAGTCGCGAGCAGTACTTC | CASSIDNSREQYF | TRBV19 | 13 | - | - | TRBJ2-7
TGTGCCAGCAGTTCGGACAGGAAATCGTACGAGCAGTACTTC | CASSSDRKSYEQYF | TRBV6-5 | 14 | TRBD1 | - | TRBJ2-7
TGTGCCACCAGCAGAGGTCACGGGACAGGGGGCAATGAGCAGTTCTTC | CATSRGHGTGGNEQFF | TRBV15 | 16 | TRBD1 | - | TRBJ2-1
TGTGCCGTACAGGACACCAGCGGAAACACCATATATTTT | CAVQDTSGNTIYF | TRBV24-1 | 13 | - | once | TRBJ1-3
TGTGCCAGCAGTTCGGGCGGGGGGTTCTACAATGAGCAGTTCTTC | CASSSGGGFYNEQFF | TRBV6-5 | 15 | TRBD2 | few | TRBJ2-1
TGTGCCAGCAGCCGGGACAGGGGGGCGCGAGAGACCCAGTACTTC | CASSRDRGARETQYF | TRBV6-5 | 15 | TRBD1 | - | TRBJ2-5
TGCGCCAGCAGCCACTCCGGGACTAGCGGGATAGATGAGCAGTTCTTC | CASSHSGTSGIDEQFF | TRBV4-1 | 16 | TRBD2 | - | TRBJ2-1
TGTGCCAGCAGACAGGGACAGGGAGGAAACACCATATATTTT | CASRQGQGGNTIYF | TRBV6-5 | 14 | TRBD1 | - | TRBJ1-3
TGTGCCAGCAGTTTGGGGGCAGTTGGTCTTGGCGAGCAGTACTTC | CASSLGAVGLGEQYF | TRBV28 | 15 | - | - | TRBJ2-7